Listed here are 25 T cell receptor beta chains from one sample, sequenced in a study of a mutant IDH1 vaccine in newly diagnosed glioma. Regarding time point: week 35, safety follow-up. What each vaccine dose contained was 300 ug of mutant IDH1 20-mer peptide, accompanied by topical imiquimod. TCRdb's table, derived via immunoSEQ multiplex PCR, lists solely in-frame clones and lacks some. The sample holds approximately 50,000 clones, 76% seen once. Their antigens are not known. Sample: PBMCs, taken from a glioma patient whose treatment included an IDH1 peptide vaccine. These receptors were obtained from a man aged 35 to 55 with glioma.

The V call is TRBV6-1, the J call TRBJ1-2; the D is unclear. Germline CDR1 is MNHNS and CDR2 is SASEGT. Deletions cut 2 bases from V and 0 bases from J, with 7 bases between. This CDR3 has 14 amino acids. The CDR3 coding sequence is TGTGCCAGCAGTGAACTTAGGGCTAACTATGGCTACACCTTC. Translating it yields CASSELRANYGYTF.

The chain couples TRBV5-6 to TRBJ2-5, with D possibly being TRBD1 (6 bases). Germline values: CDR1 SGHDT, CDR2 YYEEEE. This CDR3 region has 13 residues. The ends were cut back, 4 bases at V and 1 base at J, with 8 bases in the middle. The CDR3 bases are TGTGCCAGCAGCAGGGACATCCAAGAGACCCAGTACTTC. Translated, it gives CASSRDIQETQYF.

The CDR3 DNA sequence: TGTGCCAGCGGTACACGGGCCTGGGGAAGCTCCTACGAGCAGTACTTC. This codes for CASGTRAWGSSYEQYF. This rearrangement joins TRBV19 to TRBJ2-7, with D hard to call. Trimming left V 9 bases short and J 0 bases short, with 21 bases between. This CDR3 contains 16 residues. Per germline, CDR1 LNHDA and CDR2 SQIVND (reference sequence).

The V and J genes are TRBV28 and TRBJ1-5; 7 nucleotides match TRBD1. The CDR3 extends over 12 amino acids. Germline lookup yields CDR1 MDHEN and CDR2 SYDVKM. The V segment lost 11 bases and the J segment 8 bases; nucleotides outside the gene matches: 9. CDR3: CASGRGQEPQHF. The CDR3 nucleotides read TGTGCCTCCGGAAGGGGGCAAGAGCCCCAGCATTTT.

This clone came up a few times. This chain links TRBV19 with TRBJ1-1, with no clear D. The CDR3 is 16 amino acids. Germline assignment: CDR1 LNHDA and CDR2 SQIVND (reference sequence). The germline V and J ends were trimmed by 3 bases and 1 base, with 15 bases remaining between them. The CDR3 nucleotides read TGTGCCAGTAGTATCCGGACGGTCAGAACGAACACTGAAGCTTTCTTT. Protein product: CASSIRTVRTNTEAFF.

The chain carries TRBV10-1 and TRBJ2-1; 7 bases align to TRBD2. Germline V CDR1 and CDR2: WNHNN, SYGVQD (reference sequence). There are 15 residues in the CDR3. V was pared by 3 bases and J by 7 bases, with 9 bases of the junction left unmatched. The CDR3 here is CASSDDGRSLNEQFF. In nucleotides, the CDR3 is TGCGCCAGCAGTGATGACGGGAGGAGTTTGAATGAGCAGTTCTTC.

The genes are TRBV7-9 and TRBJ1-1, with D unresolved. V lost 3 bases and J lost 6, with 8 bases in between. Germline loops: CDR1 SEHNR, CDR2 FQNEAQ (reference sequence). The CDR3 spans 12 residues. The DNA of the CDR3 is TGTGCCAGCAGCTTTCAGTATCCTGAAGCTTTCTTT. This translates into CASSFQYPEAFF.

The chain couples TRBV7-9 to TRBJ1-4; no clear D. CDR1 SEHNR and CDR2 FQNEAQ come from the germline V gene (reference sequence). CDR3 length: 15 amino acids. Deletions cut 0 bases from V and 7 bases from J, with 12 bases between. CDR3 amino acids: CASSLAFKSGEKLFF. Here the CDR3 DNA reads TGTGCCAGCAGCTTAGCGTTTAAGTCGGGTGAAAAACTGTTTTTT.

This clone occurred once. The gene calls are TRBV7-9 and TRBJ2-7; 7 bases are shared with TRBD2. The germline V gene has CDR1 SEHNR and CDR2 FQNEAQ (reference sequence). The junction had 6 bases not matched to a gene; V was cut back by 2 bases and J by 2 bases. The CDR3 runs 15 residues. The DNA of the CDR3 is TGTGCCAGCAGCTTATGGGGACTAAGGACCTACGAGCAGTACTTC. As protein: CASSLWGLRTYEQYF.

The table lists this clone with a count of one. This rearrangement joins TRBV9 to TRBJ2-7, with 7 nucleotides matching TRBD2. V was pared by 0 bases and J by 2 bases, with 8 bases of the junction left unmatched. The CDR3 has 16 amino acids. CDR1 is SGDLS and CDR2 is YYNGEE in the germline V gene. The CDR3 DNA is TGTGCCAGCAGCGTAGGAGGGGCTAGCGGAACCTACGAGCAGTACTTC. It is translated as CASSVGGASGTYEQYF.

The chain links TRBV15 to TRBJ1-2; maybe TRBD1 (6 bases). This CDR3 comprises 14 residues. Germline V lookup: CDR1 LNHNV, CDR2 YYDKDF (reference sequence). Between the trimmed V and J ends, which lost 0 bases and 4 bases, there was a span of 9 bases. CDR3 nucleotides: TGTGCCACCAGCAGAGAAGGGGGGCTCTATGGCTACACCTTC. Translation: CATSREGGLYGYTF.

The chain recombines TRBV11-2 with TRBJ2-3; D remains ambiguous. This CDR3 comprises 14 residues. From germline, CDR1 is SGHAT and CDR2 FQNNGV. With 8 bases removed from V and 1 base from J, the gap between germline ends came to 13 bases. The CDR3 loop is CASLPPLGTDTQYF. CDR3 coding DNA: TGTGCCAGCCTGCCGCCCCTTGGCACAGATACGCAGTATTTT.

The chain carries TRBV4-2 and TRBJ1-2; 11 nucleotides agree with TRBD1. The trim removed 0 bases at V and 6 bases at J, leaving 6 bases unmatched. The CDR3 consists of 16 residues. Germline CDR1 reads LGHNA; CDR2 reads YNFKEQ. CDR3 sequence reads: CASSQETGDRGNGYTF. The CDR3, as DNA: TGTGCCAGCAGCCAAGAGACTGGGGACAGGGGGAATGGCTACACCTTC.

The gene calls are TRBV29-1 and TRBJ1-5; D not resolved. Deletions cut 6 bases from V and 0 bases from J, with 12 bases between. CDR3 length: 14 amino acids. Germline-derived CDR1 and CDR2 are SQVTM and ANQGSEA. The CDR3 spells CSVTTSSSNQPQHF. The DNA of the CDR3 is TGCAGCGTAACAACCAGCAGTAGCAATCAGCCCCAGCATTTT. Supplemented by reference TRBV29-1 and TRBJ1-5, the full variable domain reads SAVISQKPSRDICQRGTSLTIQCQVDSQVTMMFWYRQQPGQSLTLIATANQGSEATYESGFVIDKFPISRPNLTFSTLTVSNMSPEDSSIYLCSVTTSSSNQPQHFGDGTRLSIL.

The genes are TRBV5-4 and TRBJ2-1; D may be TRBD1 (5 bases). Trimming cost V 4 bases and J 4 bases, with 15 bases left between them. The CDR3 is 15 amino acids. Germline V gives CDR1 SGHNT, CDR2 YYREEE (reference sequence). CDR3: CASSGDSSPYNEQFF. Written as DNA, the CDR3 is TGTGCCAGCAGCGGAGACAGCTCCCCTTACAATGAGCAGTTCTTC.

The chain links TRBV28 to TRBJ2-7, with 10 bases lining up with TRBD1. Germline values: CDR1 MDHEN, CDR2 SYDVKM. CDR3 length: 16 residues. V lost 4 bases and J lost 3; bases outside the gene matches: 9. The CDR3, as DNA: TGTGCCAGCAGTTCCCCGGGGACAGGGGCCCTCTACGAGCAGTACGTC. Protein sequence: CASSSPGTGALYEQYV.

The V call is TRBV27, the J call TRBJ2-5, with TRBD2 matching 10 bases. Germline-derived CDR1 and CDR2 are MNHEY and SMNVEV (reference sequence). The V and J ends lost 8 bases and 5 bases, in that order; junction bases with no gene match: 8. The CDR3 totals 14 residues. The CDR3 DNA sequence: TGTGCCAGCTATTCTAGCGGGAGTCGGGAGACCCAGTACTTC. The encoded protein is CASYSSGSRETQYF.

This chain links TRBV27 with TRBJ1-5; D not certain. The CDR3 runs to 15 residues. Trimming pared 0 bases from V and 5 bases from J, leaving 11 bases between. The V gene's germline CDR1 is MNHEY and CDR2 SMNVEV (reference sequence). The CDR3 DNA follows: TGTGCCAGCAGTTTATCGGGAGGGTGGGATCAGCCCCAGCATTTT. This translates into CASSLSGGWDQPQHF.

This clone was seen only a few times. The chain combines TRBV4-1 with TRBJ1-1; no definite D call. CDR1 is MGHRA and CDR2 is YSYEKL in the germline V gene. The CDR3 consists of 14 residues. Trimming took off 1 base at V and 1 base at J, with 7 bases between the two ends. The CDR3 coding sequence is TGCGCCAGCAGCCAAGTAGGAAGGAACACTGAAGCTTTCTTT. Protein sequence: CASSQVGRNTEAFF.

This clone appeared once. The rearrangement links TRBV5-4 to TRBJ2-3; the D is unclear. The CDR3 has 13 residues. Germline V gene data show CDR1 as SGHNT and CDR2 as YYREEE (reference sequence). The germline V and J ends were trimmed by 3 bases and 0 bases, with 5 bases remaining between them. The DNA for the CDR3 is TGTGCCAGCAGCTCCCTCAGCACAGATACGCAGTATTTT. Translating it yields CASSSLSTDTQYF.

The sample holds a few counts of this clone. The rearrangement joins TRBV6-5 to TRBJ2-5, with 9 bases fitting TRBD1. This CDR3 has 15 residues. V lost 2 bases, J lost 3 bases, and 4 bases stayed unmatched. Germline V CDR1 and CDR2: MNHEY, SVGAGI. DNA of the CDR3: TGTGCCAGCAGTTACAGGGACAGGGCCGAAGAGACCCAGTACTTC. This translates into CASSYRDRAEETQYF.

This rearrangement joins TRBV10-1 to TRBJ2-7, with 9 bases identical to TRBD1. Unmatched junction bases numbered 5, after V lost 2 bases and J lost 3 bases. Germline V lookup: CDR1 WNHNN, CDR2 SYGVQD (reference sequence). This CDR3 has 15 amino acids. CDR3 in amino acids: CASSEGQGINYEQYF. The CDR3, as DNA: TGCGCCAGCAGTGAGGGACAGGGGATTAACTACGAGCAGTACTTC.

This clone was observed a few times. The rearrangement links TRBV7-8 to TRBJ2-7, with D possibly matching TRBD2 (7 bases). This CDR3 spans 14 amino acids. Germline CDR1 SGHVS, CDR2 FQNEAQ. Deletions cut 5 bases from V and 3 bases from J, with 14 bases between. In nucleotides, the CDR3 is TGTGCCAGCAGCCACCTGGGAGGGGGCTACGAGCAGTACTTC. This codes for CASSHLGGGYEQYF.

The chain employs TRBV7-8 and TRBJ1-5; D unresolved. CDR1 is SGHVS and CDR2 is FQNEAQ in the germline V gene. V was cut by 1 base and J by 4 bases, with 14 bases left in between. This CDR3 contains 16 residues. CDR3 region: CASSLVTGLGNQPQHF. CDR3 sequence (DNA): TGTGCCAGCAGCTTAGTTACGGGGTTGGGTAATCAGCCCCAGCATTTT. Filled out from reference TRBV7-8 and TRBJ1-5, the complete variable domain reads GAGVSQSPRYKVAKRGQDVALRCDPISGHVSLFWYQQALGQGPEFLTYFQNEAQLDKSGLPSDRFFAERPEGSVSTLKIQRTQQEDSAVYLCASSLVTGLGNQPQHFGDGTRLSIL.

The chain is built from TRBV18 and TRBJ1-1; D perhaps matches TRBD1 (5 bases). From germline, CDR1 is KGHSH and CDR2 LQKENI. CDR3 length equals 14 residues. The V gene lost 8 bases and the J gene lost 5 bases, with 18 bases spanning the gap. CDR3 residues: CASREVQGGTEAFF. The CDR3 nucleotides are TGTGCCAGCCGGGAGGTCCAGGGCGGGACTGAAGCTTTCTTT.